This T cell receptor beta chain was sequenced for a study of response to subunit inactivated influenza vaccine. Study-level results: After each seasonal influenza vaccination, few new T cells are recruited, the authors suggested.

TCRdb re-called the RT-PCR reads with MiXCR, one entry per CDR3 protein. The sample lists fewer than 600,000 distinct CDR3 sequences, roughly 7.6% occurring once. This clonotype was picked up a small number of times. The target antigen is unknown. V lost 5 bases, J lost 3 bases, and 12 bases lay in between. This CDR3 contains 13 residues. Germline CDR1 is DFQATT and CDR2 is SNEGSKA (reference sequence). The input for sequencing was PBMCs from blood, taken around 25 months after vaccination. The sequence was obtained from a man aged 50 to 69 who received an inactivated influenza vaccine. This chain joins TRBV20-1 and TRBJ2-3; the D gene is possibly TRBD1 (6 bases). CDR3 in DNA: TGCAGTGCTCAGGGGACGGGGACAGATACGCAGTATTTT. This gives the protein CSAQGTGTDTQYF.